This TCR beta chain is from a study of blood T cell repertoires in COVID-19. Study details: Sources were T cells, B-cell-depleted T cells, or PBMCs; the material itself was cDNA or gDNA.

This CDR3 contains 16 residues. V gave up 3 bases and J gave up 7 bases; unmatched junction bases: 10. How the authors handled the data: Reference gene primer amplification in the assay estimated nucleated cell counts. Only in-frame clones appear in the TCRdb table, and some are missing; sequencing was by immunoSEQ multiplex PCR. V, J and clone size derive from that table, while D and trimming were established from the DNA sequence. The sample includes hundreds of thousands of clones, more than 75% of them seen just once. V gene TRBV5-3 combines with J gene TRBJ1-5; 10 bases align to TRBD1. TRBV5-3 is recorded as an ORF, its role being uncertain. The sequenced sample consisted of peripheral blood. The receptor comes from a woman aged 55-70 years with active or convalescent COVID-19. The DNA for the CDR3 is TGTGCCAGAAGCTCACGACAGGGGGCCCTTGGACAGCCCCAGCATTTT. Protein product: CARSSRQGALGQPQHF.